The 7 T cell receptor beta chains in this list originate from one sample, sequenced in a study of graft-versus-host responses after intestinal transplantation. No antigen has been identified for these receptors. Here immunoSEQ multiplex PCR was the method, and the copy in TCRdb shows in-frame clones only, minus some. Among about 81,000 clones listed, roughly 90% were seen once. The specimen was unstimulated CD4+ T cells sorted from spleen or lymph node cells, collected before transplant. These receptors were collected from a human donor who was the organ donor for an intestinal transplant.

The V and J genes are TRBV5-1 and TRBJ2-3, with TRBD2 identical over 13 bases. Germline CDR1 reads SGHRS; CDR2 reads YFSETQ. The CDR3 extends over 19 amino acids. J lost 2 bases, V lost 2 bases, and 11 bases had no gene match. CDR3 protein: CASSLHMTGTSGATDTQYF. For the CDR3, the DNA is TGCGCCAGCAGCTTACATATGACCGGGACTAGCGGGGCCACAGATACGCAGTATTTT.

Here the CDR3 DNA reads TGTGCCAGCAGGTTAGAGGGTTCCGAGAAGAACCAAGAGACCCAGTACTTC. It specifies CASRLEGSEKNQETQYF. This sequence joins TRBV28 and TRBJ2-5; tentative D call: TRBD2 (5 bases). The V and J ends lost 6 bases and 0 bases respectively, with 20 bases between them. Germline CDR1 MDHEN, CDR2 SYDVKM. CDR3 length: 17 amino acids.

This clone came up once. The CDR3 coding sequence is TGTGCCAGCAGCTTGAAGCTAGCGGGAGGGGAAGAGCAGTACTTC. As protein: CASSLKLAGGEEQYF. V and J are TRBV5-4 and TRBJ2-7, with 12 bases that match TRBD2. The junction had 6 bases not matched to a gene; V was cut back by 1 base and J by 7 bases. CDR1 is SGHNT and CDR2 is YYREEE in the germline V gene (reference sequence). The CDR3 is 15 amino acids. The full variable domain, completed using reference TRBV5-4 and TRBJ2-7, is ETGVTQSPTHLIKTRGQQVTLRCSSQSGHNTVSWYQQALGQGPQFIFQYYREEENGRGNFPPRFSGLQFPNYSSELNVNALELDDSALYLCASSLKLAGGEEQYFGPGTRLTVT.

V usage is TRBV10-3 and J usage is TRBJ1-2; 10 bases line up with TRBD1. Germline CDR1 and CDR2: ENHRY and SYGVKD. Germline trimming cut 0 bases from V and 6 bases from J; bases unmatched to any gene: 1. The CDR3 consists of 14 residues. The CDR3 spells CAISESGTGDGYTF. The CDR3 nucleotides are TGTGCCATCAGTGAGTCTGGGACAGGGGATGGCTACACCTTC.

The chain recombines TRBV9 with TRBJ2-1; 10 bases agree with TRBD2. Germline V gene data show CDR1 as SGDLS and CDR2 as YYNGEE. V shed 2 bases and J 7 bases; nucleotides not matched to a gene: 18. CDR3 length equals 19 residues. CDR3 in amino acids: CASSVAGWGAGGPSNEQFF. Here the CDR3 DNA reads TGTGCCAGCAGCGTCGCCGGGTGGGGAGCGGGGGGGCCTAGTAATGAGCAGTTCTTC.

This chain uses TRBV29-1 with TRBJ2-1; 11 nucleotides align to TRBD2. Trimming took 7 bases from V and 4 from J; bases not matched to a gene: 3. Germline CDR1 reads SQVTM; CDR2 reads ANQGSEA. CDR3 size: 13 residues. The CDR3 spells CSAGTSGYNEQFF. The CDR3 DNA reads TGCAGCGCTGGGACTAGCGGATACAATGAGCAGTTCTTC.

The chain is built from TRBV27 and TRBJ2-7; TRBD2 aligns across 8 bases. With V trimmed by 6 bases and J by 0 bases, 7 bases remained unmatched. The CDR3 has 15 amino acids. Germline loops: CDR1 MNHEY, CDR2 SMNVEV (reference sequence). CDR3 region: CASSRSGISSYEQYF. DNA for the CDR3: TGTGCCAGCAGCCGTAGCGGGATAAGCTCCTACGAGCAGTACTTC.